The 9 T cell receptor beta chains in this list originate from one sample, sequenced in a study of T cell responses to AZD1222 COVID-19 vaccine. Libraries were prepared by immunoSEQ multiplex PCR; TCRdb keeps only in-frame clonotypes and omits some of them. This sample carries fewer than 150,000 clones, approximately 90% of them seen once, and the ten largest clones take roughly a tenth. The starting material was peripheral blood, obtained 28 days after the second AZD1222 dose. Every receptor here comes from an adult who received the AZD1222 COVID-19 vaccine.

As DNA, the CDR3 is TGTGCCAGCAGTGAAGTGGAGGGACCCTATGGCTACACCTTC. It translates to CASSEVEGPYGYTF. The chain joins TRBV2 to TRBJ1-2; D possibly corresponds to TRBD1 (5 bases). Between the trimmed V and J ends, which lost 1 base and 4 bases, there was a span of 10 bases. Germline CDR1 and CDR2: SNHLY and FYNNEI. This CDR3 region has 14 residues.

The chain has TRBV7-2 and TRBJ1-3; D ambiguous. The V end was cut by 5 bases, the J end by 8 bases, with 13 bases between. Germline CDR1 reads SGHTA; CDR2 reads FQGNSA. The CDR3 is made up of 13 amino acids. CDR3 sequence reads: CASSPGSRDTIYF. The CDR3 DNA follows: TGTGCCAGCAGCCCGGGGAGCAGAGACACCATATATTTT.

The chain employs TRBV13 and TRBJ2-6; D call uncertain. CDR3 size: 15 residues. Germline V gives CDR1 PRHDT, CDR2 FYEKMQ (reference sequence). V was trimmed by 6 bases and J by 0 bases, leaving 9 bases between them. CDR3 sequence (DNA): TGTGCCAGCAGTCCGGAGAGCTCTGGGGCCAACGTCCTGACTTTC. As protein: CASSPESSGANVLTF. Full variable domain (missing parts from reference TRBV13 and TRBJ2-6): AAGVIQSPRHLIKEKRETATLKCYPIPRHDTVYWYQQGPGQDPQFLISFYEKMQSDKGSIPDRFSAQQFSDYHSELNMSSLELGDSALYFCASSPESSGANVLTFGAGSRLTVL.

The genes are TRBV3-1 (or the pseudogene TRBV3-2) and TRBJ2-1, with D possibly TRBD2 on 7 matching bases. In germline, CDR1 is LGHDT, CDR2 YNNKEL (reference sequence). V lost 4 bases to trimming and J lost 5 bases, with 12 bases between them. This CDR3 comprises 14 residues. CDR3 in amino acids: CASSLGGAHNEQFF. CDR3 DNA sequence: TGTGCCAGCAGCCTGGGGGGGGCGCACAATGAGCAGTTCTTC.

The chain employs TRBV7-9 and TRBJ1-1; D unclear. V gave up 5 bases and J gave up 9 bases, with 13 bases separating them. Germline CDR1 is SEHNR and CDR2 is FQNEAQ (reference sequence). This CDR3 has 12 amino acids. The CDR3 DNA is TGTGCCAGCAGCCTAACAGCGTTTCAAGCTTTCTTT. It translates to CASSLTAFQAFF.

The chain recombines TRBV7-2 with TRBJ2-1; no reliable D call. The CDR3 runs to 15 residues. Germline-derived CDR1 and CDR2 are SGHTA and FQGNSA. V lost 3 bases, J lost 0 bases, and 9 bases lay in between. In DNA, the CDR3 is TGTGCCAGCAGCTTCTACACCATCTCCTACAATGAGCAGTTCTTC. Translating gives CASSFYTISYNEQFF.

This chain links TRBV7-2 with TRBJ2-1, with 9 bases matching TRBD1. Germline V gene lookup returns CDR1 SGHTA and CDR2 FQGNSA. V shed 2 bases and J 6 bases; nucleotides not matched to a gene: 8. This CDR3 spans 16 amino acids. DNA for the CDR3: TGTGCCAGCAGCTTATCGGGGGGACAGGGCTCCAATGAGCAGTTCTTC. Protein product: CASSLSGGQGSNEQFF.

The chain links TRBV4-1 to TRBJ1-5, with D tentatively TRBD1 (5 bases). The CDR3 is made up of 15 amino acids. V lost 0 bases to trimming and J lost 3 bases, with 9 bases between them. Germline V gene sequence: CDR1 MGHRA, CDR2 YSYEKL. CDR3 sequence reads: CASSQDGGPNQPQHF. The CDR3 DNA reads TGCGCCAGCAGCCAAGATGGGGGTCCCAATCAGCCCCAGCATTTT.

By share of the sample, this clone is medium-sized. This chain uses TRBV30 with TRBJ2-2; 10 nucleotides line up with TRBD2. V shed 5 bases, J shed 0 bases, and the junction held 9 bases outside the gene matches. The CDR3 totals 17 residues. Looked up from germline, CDR1 is GTSNPN and CDR2 is SVGIG (reference sequence). This CDR3 reads CAWAHGLAEANTGELFF. The CDR3 DNA follows: TGTGCCTGGGCCCACGGACTAGCGGAAGCGAACACCGGGGAGCTGTTTTTT.